One and the same sample provided the 22 T cell receptor beta chains below, sequenced in a study of cytotoxic CD8 clonotypes in ibrutinib-treated CLL. Generated by immunoSEQ multiplex PCR, the TCRdb table keeps only in-frame clones and is missing some. This sample yields fewer than 400,000 clones, of which roughly 70% are seen a single time; around 6.3% belongs to the top ten. Sequences were derived from PBMCs, sampled after 36 months of ibrutinib treatment. Receptors originate from a human donor with chronic lymphocytic leukemia.

V usage is TRBV7-9 and J usage is TRBJ1-1, with D possibly being TRBD1 (6 bases). V lost 4 bases, J lost 8 bases, and 8 bases lay in between. This CDR3 has 11 residues. CDR1 and CDR2 (germline): SEHNR, FQNEAQ (reference sequence). In DNA, the CDR3 is TGTGCCAGCAGCTGGGGACAAGAAGCTTTCTTT. The encoded protein is CASSWGQEAFF.

CDR3 coding DNA: TGCGCCAGCAGCACCGACGGGACAGGGCGAGGGGAGCAGTACTTC. Protein: CASSTDGTGRGEQYF. This chain uses TRBV5-1 with TRBJ2-7; the match to TRBD1 covers 9 bases. Trimming took 4 bases from V and 7 from J; bases not matched to a gene: 12. CDR1 is SGHRS and CDR2 is YFSETQ in the germline V gene. CDR3 length: 15 amino acids.

The CDR3 DNA sequence: TGCGCCAGCAGCCAAGAATCGCCAGGGAGGTTGATCGTGACCAACGTCCTGACTTTC. Amino acids: CASSQESPGRLIVTNVLTF. The chain joins TRBV4-3 to TRBJ2-6; D possibly corresponds to TRBD2 (6 bases). CDR1 and CDR2 from the germline V gene are LGHNA and YSLEER. CDR3 length: 19 residues. V dropped 0 bases and J dropped 8 bases, with 23 bases sitting between them.

The chain joins TRBV2 to TRBJ2-1, with 8 nucleotides matching TRBD1. The ends lost 7 bases at V and 6 bases at J; junction bases unmatched: 2. Germline V gives CDR1 SNHLY, CDR2 FYNNEI. This CDR3 spans 12 amino acids. Here the CDR3 DNA reads TGTGCCAGCACCACAGGGGGCAATGAGCAGTTCTTC. Translating gives CASTTGGNEQFF.

The genes are TRBV2 and TRBJ2-3, with D uncertain. This CDR3 spans 12 amino acids. Trimming stripped 6 bases from V and 0 bases from J, with 4 bases between. Germline V gene sequence: CDR1 SNHLY, CDR2 FYNNEI. CDR3 loop: CASRTSTDTQYF. As DNA, the CDR3 is TGTGCCAGCAGGACTAGCACAGATACGCAGTATTTT.

The table lists this clone with a count of one. This chain uses TRBV6-6 with TRBJ2-7; tentatively, D is TRBD2 (6 bases). Germline V gives CDR1 MNHNY, CDR2 SVGAGI (reference sequence). The CDR3 is 12 residues long. V was shortened by 6 bases and J by 8 bases, with 14 bases between the two germline ends. The CDR3 loop is CASSPWDFQQYF. Written as DNA, the CDR3 is TGTGCCAGCAGCCCTTGGGACTTTCAGCAGTACTTC.

This clone was seen just once. The chain carries TRBV7-3 and TRBJ2-1, with 7 bases matching TRBD2. The V gene's germline CDR1 is SGHTA and CDR2 FQGTGA. CDR3 size: 16 residues. Unmatched junction bases numbered 12, after V lost 2 bases and J lost 8 bases. The DNA of the CDR3 is TGTGCCAGCAGCTTAGAACCAGCGGGGAACTGGGATGAGCAGTTCTTC. It yields the protein CASSLEPAGNWDEQFF.

This chain links TRBV2 with TRBJ2-6; 11 bases are a match to TRBD1. The germline V gene has CDR1 SNHLY and CDR2 FYNNEI. The J segment lost 2 bases and the V segment lost 4 bases, leaving 4 bases of the junction unmatched. The CDR3 extends over 17 amino acids. The CDR3 reads CASSAGTGGPGANVLTF. The CDR3, as DNA: TGTGCCAGCAGTGCTGGGACAGGGGGTCCTGGGGCCAACGTCCTGACTTTC.

This clone was recorded only once. V and J are TRBV6-6 and TRBJ2-1; 11 bases line up with TRBD2. This CDR3 comprises 15 residues. V lost 6 bases and J lost 5; bases outside the gene matches: 6. Germline lookup yields CDR1 MNHNY and CDR2 SVGAGI (reference sequence). The CDR3 reads CASRVAGGRDNEQFF. For the CDR3, the DNA is TGTGCCAGCAGAGTAGCGGGGGGGAGGGACAATGAGCAGTTCTTC.

The J gene is TRBJ2-1, the V gene TRBV29-1; TRBD1 is a possible D gene (5 bases). The CDR3 loop spans 11 amino acids. V lost 6 bases and J 16 bases, leaving 19 bases between the germline ends. CDR1 is SQVTM and CDR2 is ANQGSEA in the germline V gene. The CDR3 region is CSVLGQGRKFF. Written as DNA, the CDR3 is TGCAGCGTCCTCGGGCAGGGTAGAAAATTCTTC.

This clone was counted only a few times. J is TRBJ2-7 and V is TRBV27, with TRBD2 matching over 8 bases. The germline V gene has CDR1 MNHEY and CDR2 SMNVEV (reference sequence). CDR3 length equals 13 residues. Germline trimming cut 8 bases from V and 3 bases from J; bases unmatched to any gene: 6. CDR3 region: CASGTSYLYEQYF. The CDR3 DNA is TGTGCCAGCGGGACTAGTTATCTCTACGAGCAGTACTTC.

This chain links TRBV4-1 with TRBJ2-5, with D perhaps TRBD2 (6 bases). The CDR3 consists of 16 residues. The germline V gene encodes CDR1 MGHRA and CDR2 YSYEKL. V was clipped by 2 bases and J by 6 bases, with 19 bases between them. CDR3 bases: TGCGCCAGCAGCCAAAAGGTTTTATCGGGGGAAAAGACCCAGTACTTC. It translates to CASSQKVLSGEKTQYF.

DNA for the CDR3: TGTGCCAGCAGCACTAGACAGGGGAACACTGAAGCTTTCTTT. It is translated as CASSTRQGNTEAFF. The rearrangement uses TRBV9 and TRBJ1-1, with TRBD1 matching over 7 bases. This CDR3 spans 14 amino acids. Per the germline V gene, CDR1 is SGDLS and CDR2 is YYNGEE. V was pared by 4 bases and J by 1 base, with 4 bases of the junction left unmatched.

The V gene is TRBV7-2, the J gene TRBJ2-7; 11 nucleotides line up with TRBD2. J was trimmed by 3 bases and V by 1 base; bases with no gene match: 5. The CDR3 loop spans 16 amino acids. Germline V gene data show CDR1 as SGHTA and CDR2 as FQGNSA. The CDR3: CASSLVRTSGYYEQYF. In DNA form, the CDR3 reads TGTGCCAGCAGCTTAGTTCGGACTAGCGGGTACTACGAGCAGTACTTC.

The chain is built from TRBV27 and TRBJ2-3; 12 bases agree with TRBD2. The CDR3 consists of 15 residues. Germline assignment: CDR1 MNHEY and CDR2 SMNVEV (reference sequence). V shed 6 bases and J 8 bases; nucleotides not matched to a gene: 9. CDR3 amino acids: CASRGTSGPFGTQYF. Written as DNA, the CDR3 is TGTGCCAGCAGAGGGACTAGCGGGCCCTTCGGTACGCAGTATTTT.

This clone was seen a few times. V is TRBV27 and J is TRBJ2-4, with D unclear. The V gene lost 3 bases and the J gene lost 0 bases, with 12 bases spanning the gap. Germline V CDR1 and CDR2: MNHEY, SMNVEV (reference sequence). The CDR3 sequence is 16 residues long. This CDR3 is CASSLGNNIAKNIQYF. CDR3 nucleotide sequence: TGTGCCAGCAGTTTGGGGAATAACATAGCCAAAAACATTCAGTACTTC.

The chain uses TRBV7-2 and TRBJ1-5; no reliable D call. The germline CDR1 and CDR2 sequences are SGHTA and FQGNSA. The CDR3 is made up of 14 amino acids. V shed 3 bases and J shed 2 bases, with 8 bases lying between them. The DNA for the CDR3 is TGTGCCAGCAGCTTGGGGATAGGCAATCAGCCCCAGCATTTT. Its translation: CASSLGIGNQPQHF.

This rearrangement joins TRBV4-1 to TRBJ2-3; no definite D call. The CDR3 has 13 residues. CDR1 MGHRA and CDR2 YSYEKL come from the germline V gene. V lost 4 bases to trimming and J lost 4 bases, with 9 bases between them. CDR3 DNA sequence: TGCGCCAGCAGCCCTCTGAATGCAGATACGCAGTATTTT. This gives the protein CASSPLNADTQYF.

This clone was observed a single time. This rearrangement joins TRBV9 to TRBJ1-2, with D unclear. The V end was cut by 0 bases, the J end by 2 bases, with 8 bases between. The germline V gene has CDR1 SGDLS and CDR2 YYNGEE. The CDR3 sequence is 14 residues long. CDR3 bases: TGTGCCAGCAGCGTAGTCCCCGACAACTATGGCTACACCTTC. Amino acids: CASSVVPDNYGYTF.

The J gene is TRBJ2-3, the V gene TRBV27; 7 bases are a match to TRBD1. Germline-derived CDR1 and CDR2 are MNHEY and SMNVEV (reference sequence). J lost 2 bases, V lost 9 bases, and 11 bases had no gene match. The CDR3 is made up of 15 amino acids. The CDR3 is CASRGQGTATDTQYF. The CDR3 coding sequence is TGTGCCAGTAGGGGGCAGGGGACCGCCACAGATACGCAGTATTTT.

The rearrangement links TRBV27 to TRBJ1-5, with D possibly TRBD1 on 6 matching bases. This CDR3 region has 14 residues. Germline V gene sequence: CDR1 MNHEY, CDR2 SMNVEV (reference sequence). Trimming took 5 bases from V and 4 from J, leaving 12 bases between them. CDR3 coding DNA: TGTGCCAGCAGTCACGGACAGCTAAATCAGCCCCAGCATTTT. Protein product: CASSHGQLNQPQHF.

In its sample, this clone was seen a few times. The V and J genes are TRBV11-2 and TRBJ2-7; 8 bases line up with TRBD2. J gave up 2 bases and V 0 bases, and 9 bases lay outside the gene matches. CDR1 and CDR2 from the germline V gene are SGHAT and FQNNGV. This CDR3 spans 17 amino acids. For the CDR3, the DNA is TGTGCCAGCAGCTTAGATCTGGTAGCGGGGATAGCCTACGAGCAGTACTTC. This gives the protein CASSLDLVAGIAYEQYF.